A selection of T cell receptor beta chains follows, all from one sample in a study of CD8 T cells in Susac syndrome. TCRdb recomputed calls from the immunoSEQ multiplex PCR reads with MiXCR, one row per CDR3 protein. Seen here are roughly 120,000 distinct CDR3 sequences, 90% to 95% observed once, and the top ten hold 0.07% to 0.09%. The sample comprised CD4+ T cells from PBMCs. The receptors here all came from a human donor in good health. Each CDR3 is given with its conserved first and last residue. The order of the fields is CDR3 protein, CDR3 DNA, clone size, CDR3 length, J gene, D gene, V gene. A D gene is named only where the DNA matches it firmly. Size is stated for part of the rows, as once, few or many counts, or as a class when the clone is expanded.

CDR3aa: CASSPTSVSTDTQYF
CDR3nt: TGTGCCAGCTCACCGACTAGCGTCAGCACAGATACGCAGTATTTT
abundance: once
len: 15
j_gene: TRBJ2-3
d_gene: TRBD2
v_gene: TRBV18

CDR3aa: CASSLLTGYGYTF
CDR3nt: TGTGCCAGCAGTTTATTAACGGGATATGGCTACACCTTC
abundance: -
len: 13
j_gene: TRBJ1-2
d_gene: -
v_gene: TRBV12-3/TRBV12-4

CDR3aa: CASSSWDRGGEQYF
CDR3nt: TGTGCCAGCAGCTCCTGGGACAGGGGAGGCGAGCAGTACTTC
abundance: -
len: 14
j_gene: TRBJ2-7
d_gene: TRBD1
v_gene: TRBV7-9

CDR3aa: CASSVGLADEQFF
CDR3nt: TGTGCCAGCAGCGTGGGACTAGCGGATGAGCAGTTCTTC
abundance: -
len: 13
j_gene: TRBJ2-1
d_gene: TRBD2
v_gene: TRBV9

CDR3aa: CASSLGQGALAFF
CDR3nt: TGCGCCAGCAGCTTGGGACAGGGGGCATTAGCTTTCTTT
abundance: -
len: 13
j_gene: TRBJ1-1
d_gene: TRBD1
v_gene: TRBV5-1

CDR3aa: CASSVGQKNQPQHF
CDR3nt: TGTGCCAGCAGTGTCGGACAGAAGAATCAGCCCCAGCATTTT
abundance: -
len: 14
j_gene: TRBJ1-5
d_gene: -
v_gene: TRBV2

CDR3aa: CSVKTVNTEAFF
CDR3nt: TGCAGCGTTAAGACGGTGAACACTGAAGCTTTCTTT
abundance: -
len: 12
j_gene: TRBJ1-1
d_gene: -
v_gene: TRBV29-1

CDR3aa: CASSLGGNTEAFF
CDR3nt: TGTGCCAGCAGCTTAGGGGGGAACACTGAAGCTTTCTTT
abundance: -
len: 13
j_gene: TRBJ1-1
d_gene: -
v_gene: TRBV5-1

CDR3aa: CSASQTSGTEQYF
CDR3nt: TGCAGTGCTAGCCAGACTAGCGGGACCGAGCAGTACTTC
abundance: -
len: 13
j_gene: TRBJ2-7
d_gene: TRBD2
v_gene: TRBV20-1

CDR3aa: CAISAGDPYNEQFF
CDR3nt: TGTGCCATCAGTGCGGGGGACCCCTACAATGAGCAGTTCTTC
abundance: -
len: 14
j_gene: TRBJ2-1
d_gene: -
v_gene: TRBV10-3

CDR3aa: CASSYLGTSGETQYF
CDR3nt: TGTGCCAGCAGCTACCTCGGGACTAGCGGAGAGACCCAGTACTTC
abundance: -
len: 15
j_gene: TRBJ2-5
d_gene: TRBD2
v_gene: TRBV6-2/TRBV6-3

CDR3aa: CASSDVGAEDEQFF
CDR3nt: TGTGCCAGCAGTGATGTGGGGGCCGAGGATGAGCAGTTCTTC
abundance: -
len: 14
j_gene: TRBJ2-1
d_gene: -
v_gene: TRBV2

CDR3aa: CASRLLRSYNEQFF
CDR3nt: TGTGCCAGCAGGCTGCTTCGGTCCTACAATGAGCAGTTCTTC
abundance: -
len: 14
j_gene: TRBJ2-1
d_gene: -
v_gene: TRBV2

CDR3aa: CSVDPDSYGYTF
CDR3nt: TGCAGCGTTGATCCGGACAGCTATGGCTACACCTTC
abundance: -
len: 12
j_gene: TRBJ1-2
d_gene: -
v_gene: TRBV29-1

CDR3aa: CATKREVGYNEQFF
CDR3nt: TGTGCCACCAAGCGGGAAGTTGGCTACAATGAGCAGTTCTTC
abundance: -
len: 14
j_gene: TRBJ2-1
d_gene: TRBD2
v_gene: TRBV15

CDR3aa: CASSLQVEAFF
CDR3nt: TGTGCCAGCAGCTTACAGGTTGAAGCTTTCTTT
abundance: -
len: 11
j_gene: TRBJ1-1
d_gene: -
v_gene: TRBV7-8

CDR3aa: CASSRTGGGYTF
CDR3nt: TGTGCCAGCAGCCGGACAGGCGGTGGCTACACCTTC
abundance: few
len: 12
j_gene: TRBJ1-2
d_gene: TRBD1
v_gene: TRBV7-9

CDR3aa: CASRRGLAEHNEQFF
CDR3nt: TGTGCCAGCCGCCGCGGACTAGCGGAGCACAATGAGCAGTTCTTC
abundance: -
len: 15
j_gene: TRBJ2-1
d_gene: TRBD2
v_gene: TRBV6-5

CDR3aa: CASSLASVSGANVLTF
CDR3nt: TGTGCCAGCAGCTTAGCCAGTGTCTCGGGGGCCAACGTCCTGACTTTC
abundance: -
len: 16
j_gene: TRBJ2-6
d_gene: -
v_gene: TRBV7-9

CDR3aa: CASSESPGREGMNEQFF
CDR3nt: TGTGCCAGCAGTGAATCCCCGGGGCGGGAGGGCATGAATGAGCAGTTCTTC
abundance: -
len: 17
j_gene: TRBJ2-1
d_gene: TRBD2
v_gene: TRBV25-1

CDR3aa: CASGVSGSGNEQFF
CDR3nt: TGTGCCAGCGGGGTGAGCGGGAGCGGTAATGAGCAGTTCTTC
abundance: -
len: 14
j_gene: TRBJ2-1
d_gene: TRBD2
v_gene: TRBV2

CDR3aa: CASSPHNGEYEQYF
CDR3nt: TGTGCCAGCTCACCACACAACGGAGAGTACGAGCAGTACTTC
abundance: -
len: 14
j_gene: TRBJ2-7
d_gene: -
v_gene: TRBV18

CDR3aa: CASSSSGRVNTEAFF
CDR3nt: TGTGCCAGCAGCTCCTCCGGTCGGGTGAACACTGAAGCTTTCTTT
abundance: once
len: 15
j_gene: TRBJ1-1
d_gene: -
v_gene: TRBV14

CDR3aa: CASSQETGHTGELFF
CDR3nt: TGCGCCAGCAGCCAGGAGACAGGCCACACCGGGGAGCTGTTTTTT
abundance: -
len: 15
j_gene: TRBJ2-2
d_gene: -
v_gene: TRBV4-1

CDR3aa: CASRKYTGGWDNEQFF
CDR3nt: TGTGCCAGCAGGAAATATACAGGGGGCTGGGACAATGAGCAGTTCTTC
abundance: -
len: 16
j_gene: TRBJ2-1
d_gene: TRBD1
v_gene: TRBV28

CDR3aa: CASSLEGRDRAFYEQYF
CDR3nt: TGTGCCAGCAGCTTAGAAGGCAGGGACAGGGCCTTTTACGAGCAGTACTTC
abundance: -
len: 17
j_gene: TRBJ2-7
d_gene: TRBD1
v_gene: TRBV7-6

CDR3aa: CATSRDQIRFVEQYF
CDR3nt: TGTGCCACCAGCAGAGATCAGATTCGATTTGTGGAGCAGTACTTC
abundance: -
len: 15
j_gene: TRBJ2-7
d_gene: -
v_gene: TRBV15

CDR3aa: CASSQGDRAYEQYF
CDR3nt: TGCGCCAGCAGCCAAGGGGACAGGGCTTACGAGCAGTACTTC
abundance: few
len: 14
j_gene: TRBJ2-7
d_gene: TRBD1
v_gene: TRBV4-3

CDR3aa: CASRRDREYF
CDR3nt: TGTGCCAGCAGGAGGGACAGGGAGTACTTC
abundance: -
len: 10
j_gene: TRBJ2-7
d_gene: TRBD1
v_gene: TRBV2

CDR3aa: CASRLTSKPDTQYF
CDR3nt: TGCGCCAGCAGACTGACTAGCAAGCCAGATACGCAGTATTTT
abundance: -
len: 14
j_gene: TRBJ2-3
d_gene: TRBD2
v_gene: TRBV10-2

CDR3aa: CASSTIGTGGAGAFF
CDR3nt: TGTGCCAGCAGTACGATCGGGACAGGGGGCGCAGGGGCTTTCTTT
abundance: -
len: 15
j_gene: TRBJ1-1
d_gene: TRBD1
v_gene: TRBV6-5

CDR3aa: CASSQGLTSGNTIYF
CDR3nt: TGCGCCAGCAGCCAAGGTCTGACCTCTGGAAACACCATATATTTT
abundance: -
len: 15
j_gene: TRBJ1-3
d_gene: -
v_gene: TRBV4-1

CDR3aa: CARSQRTALSYGYTF
CDR3nt: TGTGCCAGAAGCCAACGGACAGCGCTATCCTATGGCTACACCTTC
abundance: -
len: 15
j_gene: TRBJ1-2
d_gene: -
v_gene: TRBV14

CDR3aa: CASSLGSVTPYEQYF
CDR3nt: TGCGCCAGCAGCCTCGGATCCGTGACCCCCTACGAGCAGTACTTC
abundance: once
len: 15
j_gene: TRBJ2-7
d_gene: -
v_gene: TRBV5-1

CDR3aa: CASSEFGTREYF
CDR3nt: TGTGCCAGCAGTGAGTTCGGGACTAGAGAGTATTTT
abundance: -
len: 12
j_gene: TRBJ2-3
d_gene: TRBD2
v_gene: TRBV2